This T cell receptor beta chain was recorded in a study of blood T cell repertoires in COVID-19. For the study at large: Samples of COVID-19 (acute and convalescent) were obtained from the United States, Italy and Spain. From T cells, B-cell-depleted T cells, or PBMCs came the material, which was cDNA or gDNA.

Individuals aged roughly 18 to 95 years were recruited from fewer than 30 US areas. The CDR3 covers 14 residues. CDR1 is SGHRS, CDR2 YFSETQ, per germline. V lost 4 bases to trimming and J lost 5 bases; unmatched junction nucleotides: 8. Source study methods: Researchers report that nucleated cell counts were estimated from reference gene primer amplification. Produced via immunoSEQ multiplex PCR; TCRdb's table is partial and in-frame only. That table is the source of V, J and clone size, and D and trimming were worked out from the DNA. Among around 310,000 clones, 88% were seen once, and the ten largest hold about 5%.

This chain links TRBV5-1 with TRBJ2-5, with 7 bases fitting TRBD2. The source material was PBMCs or T cells enriched from blood (not recorded which). The clonotype comes from a man in his thirties or forties who had recovered from COVID-19. CDR3 residues: CASSGGAGLETQYF. CDR3 DNA sequence: TGCGCCAGCAGCGGGGGAGCGGGGCTGGAGACCCAGTACTTC.